This T cell receptor (beta chain) was sequenced in a study of blood T cell repertoires in COVID-19. Study-wide background: The United States, Italy and Spain supplied acute and convalescent COVID-19 samples. T cells, B-cell-depleted T cells, or PBMCs provided the cDNA or gDNA that served as material.

This clone has just a few counts. Germline CDR1 is SGHDT and CDR2 is YYEEEE. This CDR3 spans 15 amino acids. V lost 1 base to trimming and J lost 8 bases, with 18 bases between them. Original processing methods: Quantification of nucleated cells was approximated via reference gene primer amplification. The repertoire was sequenced with immunoSEQ multiplex PCR; TCRdb's copy has only in-frame clones and lacks some. V and J calls and clone size are given by that table; D and trimming were obtained from the DNA. Of 160,000 or so clones detected, more than 85% appear once; the ten largest clones hold 2.4%.

This rearrangement joins TRBV5-6 to TRBJ1-2, with D perhaps TRBD1 (5 bases). The sample was peripheral blood. The origin of this receptor is a woman between 65 and 79 years old with acute or convalescent COVID-19. CDR3 sequence: CASSLNPGGLRGYTF. CDR3 bases: TGTGCCAGCAGCTTGAACCCGGGGGGGTTAAGGGGCTACACCTTC.